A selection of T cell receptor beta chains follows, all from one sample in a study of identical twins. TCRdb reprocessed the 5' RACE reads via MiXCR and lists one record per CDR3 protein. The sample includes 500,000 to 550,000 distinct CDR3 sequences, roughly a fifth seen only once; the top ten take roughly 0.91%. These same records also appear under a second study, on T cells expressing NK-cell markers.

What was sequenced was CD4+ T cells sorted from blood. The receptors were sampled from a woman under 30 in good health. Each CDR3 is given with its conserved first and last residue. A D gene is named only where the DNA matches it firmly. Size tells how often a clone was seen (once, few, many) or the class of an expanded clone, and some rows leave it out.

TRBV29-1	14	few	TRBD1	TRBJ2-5	CSVLSDRDQETQYF	TGCAGCGTTCTATCGGACAGGGACCAAGAGACCCAGTACTTC
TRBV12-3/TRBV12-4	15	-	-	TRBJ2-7	CASSFADPGSYEQYF	TGTGCCAGCAGTTTCGCCGACCCTGGCTCCTACGAGCAGTACTTC
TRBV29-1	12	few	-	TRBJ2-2	CSVLHSTRELFF	TGCAGCGTCCTCCACTCAACCCGGGAGCTGTTTTTT
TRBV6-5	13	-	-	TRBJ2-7	CASSFRQLYEQYF	TGTGCCAGCAGTTTCAGACAGCTCTACGAGCAGTACTTC
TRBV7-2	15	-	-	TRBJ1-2	CASSPEGQSNYGYTF	TGTGCCAGCAGCCCCGAAGGACAGTCTAACTATGGCTACACCTTC
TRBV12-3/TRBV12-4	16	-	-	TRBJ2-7	CASSQAQRTAAYEQYF	TGTGCCAGCAGTCAGGCCCAAAGGACCGCAGCCTACGAGCAGTACTTC
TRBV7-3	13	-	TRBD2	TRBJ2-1	CASSAAGGHEQFF	TGTGCCAGCAGCGCGGCGGGGGGCCATGAGCAGTTCTTC
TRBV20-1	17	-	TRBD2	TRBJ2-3	CSASQAGKIWSTDTQYF	TGCAGTGCTAGTCAAGCGGGAAAAATTTGGTCCACAGATACGCAGTATTTT
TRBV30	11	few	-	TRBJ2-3	CAWSLRLTQYF	TGTGCCTGGAGCCTACGCCTTACGCAGTATTTT
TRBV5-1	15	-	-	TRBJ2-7	CASSLRGDSLYEQYF	TGCGCCAGCAGCTTGAGGGGGGACAGCCTCTACGAGCAGTACTTC
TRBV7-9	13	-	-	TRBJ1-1	CASSLGAAGLAFF	TGTGCCAGCAGCTTGGGAGCGGCAGGGTTAGCTTTCTTT
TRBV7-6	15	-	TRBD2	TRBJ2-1	CASSSGGPGYNEQFF	TGTGCCAGCAGCTCGGGGGGGCCGGGATACAATGAGCAGTTCTTC
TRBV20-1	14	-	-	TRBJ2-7	CSARDMAARSEQYF	TGCAGTGCTAGAGATATGGCAGCCAGGAGCGAGCAGTACTTC
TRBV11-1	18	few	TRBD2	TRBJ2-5	CASSHGTSGRGPQETQYF	TGTGCCAGCAGCCACGGGACTAGCGGGAGAGGCCCCCAAGAGACCCAGTACTTC
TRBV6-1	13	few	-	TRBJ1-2	CASTRGLTGGYTF	TGTGCCAGCACCCGGGGACTTACCGGCGGCTACACCTTC
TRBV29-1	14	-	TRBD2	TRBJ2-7	CSVTTGTSLYEQYF	TGCAGCGTTACCACCGGGACTAGCCTCTACGAGCAGTACTTC